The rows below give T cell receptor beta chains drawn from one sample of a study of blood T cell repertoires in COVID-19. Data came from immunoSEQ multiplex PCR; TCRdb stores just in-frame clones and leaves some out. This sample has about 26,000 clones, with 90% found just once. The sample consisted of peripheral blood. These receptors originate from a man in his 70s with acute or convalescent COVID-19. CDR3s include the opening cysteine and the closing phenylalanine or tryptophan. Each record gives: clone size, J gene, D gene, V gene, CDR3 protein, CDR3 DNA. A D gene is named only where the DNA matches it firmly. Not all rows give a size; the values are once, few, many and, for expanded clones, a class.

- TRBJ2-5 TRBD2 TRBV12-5 CASGLWPSGKKETQYF TGTGCTAGTGGTTTGTGGCCTAGCGGGAAAAAAGAGACCCAGTACTTC
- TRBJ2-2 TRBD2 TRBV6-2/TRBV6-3 CASSRGLAGANTGELFF TGTGCCAGCAGTCGGGGACTAGCGGGAGCGAACACCGGGGAGCTGTTTTTT
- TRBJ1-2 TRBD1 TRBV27 CASTQTGVANYGYTF TGTGCCAGCACCCAGACAGGGGTAGCTAACTATGGCTACACCTTC
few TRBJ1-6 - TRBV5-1 CASSLGQGYYNSPLHF TGCGCCAGCAGCTTGGGCCAGGGTTACTATAATTCACCCCTCCACTTT
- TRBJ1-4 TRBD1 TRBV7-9 CASSLGQGREKLFF TGTGCCAGCAGCCTCGGACAGGGGAGAGAAAAACTGTTTTTT
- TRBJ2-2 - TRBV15 CATSRDREGELFF TGTGCCACCAGCAGAGACAGGGAAGGGGAGCTGTTTTTT
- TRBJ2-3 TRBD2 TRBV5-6 CASSLPSAGTTDTQYF TGTGCCAGCAGCCTCCCTTCAGCGGGAACCACAGATACGCAGTATTTT
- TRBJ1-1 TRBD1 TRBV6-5 CASRTTGQGEMKAFF TGTGCCAGCAGAACGACTGGACAGGGGGAGATGAAAGCTTTCTTT
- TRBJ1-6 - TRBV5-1 CASSLQGAYNSPLHF TGCGCCAGCAGCTTACAGGGCGCCTATAATTCACCCCTCCACTTT
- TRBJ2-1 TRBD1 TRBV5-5 CASSLRTGGYNEQFF TGTGCCAGCAGCTTGAGGACAGGGGGTTACAATGAGCAGTTCTTC
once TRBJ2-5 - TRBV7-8 CASSSGDADQETQYF TGTGCCAGCAGCTCGGGGGACGCGGACCAAGAGACCCAGTACTTC
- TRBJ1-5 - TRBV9 CASSVSGNQPQHF TGTGCCAGCAGCGTATCGGGGAATCAGCCCCAGCATTTT
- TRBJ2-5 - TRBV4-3 CASSLRIGLQETQYF TGCGCCAGCAGCCTAAGGATAGGACTACAAGAGACCCAGTACTTC
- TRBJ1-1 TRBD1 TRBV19 CASGGQGNFAAFF TGTGCCAGTGGAGGACAGGGCAACTTCGCAGCTTTCTTT
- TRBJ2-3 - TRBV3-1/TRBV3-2 CASSQDLARRTDTQYF TGTGCCAGCAGCCAAGACCTAGCCCGGCGCACAGATACGCAGTATTTT
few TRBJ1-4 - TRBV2 CASSEDSYNEKLFF TGTGCCAGCAGTGAGGACAGTTATAATGAAAAACTGTTTTTT
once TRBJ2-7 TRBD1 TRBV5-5 CASSFGSTGVDEQYF TGTGCCAGCAGCTTTGGGTCGACAGGGGTAGACGAGCAGTACTTC
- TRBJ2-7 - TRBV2 CAIILGSAQNSEQYF TGTGCCATTATCCTGGGCTCAGCCCAGAACAGCGAGCAGTACTTC
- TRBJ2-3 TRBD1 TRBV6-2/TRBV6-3 CASSLRDRGRLYTQYF TGTGCCAGCAGCCTCCGGGACAGGGGGCGTCTGTATACGCAGTATTTT
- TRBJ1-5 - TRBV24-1 CATSDLPGDQPQHF TGTGCCACCAGTGATCTACCGGGAGATCAGCCCCAGCATTTT
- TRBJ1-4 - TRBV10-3 CAISESTRGEKLFF TGTGCCATCAGTGAGTCGACACGGGGAGAAAAACTGTTTTTT
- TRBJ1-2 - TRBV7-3 CASSLARDYGYTF TGTGCCAGCAGCTTGGCCAGGGACTATGGCTACACCTTC
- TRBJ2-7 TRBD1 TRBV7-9 CASRDGQGPEQYF TGTGCCAGCAGGGACGGACAGGGGCCCGAGCAGTACTTC
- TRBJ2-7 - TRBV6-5 CASGDNSYEQYF TGTGCCAGCGGGGACAATTCCTACGAGCAGTACTTC
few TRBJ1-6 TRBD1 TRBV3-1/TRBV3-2 CASSQTAGGDPLHF TGTGCCAGCAGCCAGACCGCAGGGGGCGATCCCCTCCACTTT
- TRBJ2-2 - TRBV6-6 CASSLRWGDLATGELFF TGTGCCAGCAGTCTACGGTGGGGAGACCTAGCCACCGGGGAGCTGTTTTTT
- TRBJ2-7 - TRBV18 CASSPGTTTYEQYF TGTGCCAGCTCACCAGGGACAACTACCTACGAGCAGTACTTC
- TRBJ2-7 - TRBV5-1 CASSLSSLIYEQYF TGCGCCAGCAGCTTGTCCAGTTTAATTTACGAGCAGTACTTC
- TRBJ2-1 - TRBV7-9 CASSSTGNEQFF TGTGCCAGCAGCTCAACAGGGAATGAGCAGTTCTTC
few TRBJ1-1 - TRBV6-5 CASSYSPSTEAFF TGTGCCAGCAGTTACTCTCCCTCCACTGAAGCTTTCTTT
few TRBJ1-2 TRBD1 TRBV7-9 CASTSTGGWGYTF TGTGCCAGCACCTCAACAGGGGGCTGGGGCTACACCTTC
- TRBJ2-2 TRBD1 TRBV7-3 CASSTYGTGGGELFF TGTGCCAGCAGCACTTACGGGACAGGGGGCGGGGAGCTGTTTTTT
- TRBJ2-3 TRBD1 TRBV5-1 CASRQGATVDTQYF TGCGCCAGCCGCCAGGGGGCTACCGTAGATACGCAGTATTTT
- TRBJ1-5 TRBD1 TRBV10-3 CAISDGTGAQPQHF TGTGCCATCAGTGACGGGACAGGGGCCCAGCCCCAGCATTTT
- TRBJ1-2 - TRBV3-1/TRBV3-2 CASSQGGAGGYTF TGTGCCAGCAGCCAGGGAGGGGCTGGCGGCTACACCTTC
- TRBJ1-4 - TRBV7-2 CASSLKLGGTGEKLFF TGTGCCAGCAGCTTAAAGTTGGGCGGGACCGGGGAAAAACTGTTTTTT
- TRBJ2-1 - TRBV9 CASSVASGGISYNEQFF TGTGCCAGCAGCGTAGCTTCCGGCGGGATATCCTACAATGAGCAGTTCTTC
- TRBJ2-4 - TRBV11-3 CASSLREDIQYF TGTGCCAGCAGCTTAAGGGAGGACATTCAGTACTTC